This T cell receptor beta chain comes out of a study of blood T cell repertoires in COVID-19. Generated by immunoSEQ multiplex PCR, the TCRdb table keeps only in-frame clones and is missing some. The sample holds approximately 280,000 clones, 80% to 90% seen once. This sequence originates from an older woman with acute or convalescent COVID-19. The source material was peripheral blood.

CDR3 DNA: TGTGCCAGCAGCCGCCTTTCGGGCTACGAGCAGTACTTC. Translation gives CASSRLSGYEQYF. J is TRBJ2-7 and V is TRBV3-1 (or the pseudogene TRBV3-2), with D unresolved. Germline V gene sequence: CDR1 LGHDT, CDR2 YNNKEL (reference sequence). The CDR3 is made up of 13 amino acids. Deletions cut 4 bases from V and 3 bases from J, with 10 bases between.